These 21 T cell receptor beta chains originate from one sample sequenced in a study of regulatory T cells in long-lasting Graves disease. For TCR beta, libraries came from iRepertoire HTBI primers and Arm-PCR of CDR3 regions. TCRdb re-called the multiplex PCR reads through MiXCR, storing one row per CDR3 protein. The data contain about 310,000 distinct CDR3 sequences, roughly a fifth of them singletons. Sample time point: persistent/refractory GD, antithyroid drugs over 5 years with positive TRAb. PBMC RNA served as the TCR library source. The sequences come from peripheral blood mononuclear cells (PBMCs), collected when the disease was refractory, from a patient treated with antithyroid drugs. Receptors originate from a female donor with Graves disease.

The sample holds many counts of this clonotype. V is TRBV7-9 and J is TRBJ1-1; D gene uncertain. CDR3 length equals 13 residues. Germline CDR1 SEHNR, CDR2 FQNEAQ (reference sequence). The V end lost 6 bases, the J end lost 2 bases, and 10 bases lay between the germline ends. The CDR3 region is CASSSIQNTEAFF. The CDR3 region has the DNA TGTGCCAGCAGTTCGATTCAAAACACTGAAGCTTTCTTT.

V usage is TRBV18 and J usage is TRBJ1-1; 7 bases line up with TRBD1. The CDR3 is 13 residues long. V gave up 4 bases and J gave up 5 bases; unmatched junction bases: 4. Looked up from germline, CDR1 is KGHSH and CDR2 is LQKENI. CDR3 sequence reads: CASSLRQGTEAFF. CDR3 nucleotides: TGTGCCAGCTCACTCCGACAGGGTACTGAAGCTTTCTTT.

A word on this clonotype: A clone one base away is much larger, so this may be a read error. The rearrangement links TRBV2 to TRBJ2-4, with a weak D call TRBD1 (5 bases). CDR1 is SNHLY and CDR2 is FYNNEI in the germline V gene. V gave up 3 bases and J gave up 0 bases, with 24 bases separating them. The CDR3 loop spans 20 amino acids. The CDR3 loop reads CASSDPGSEASTLAKNIQYF. DNA for the CDR3: TGTGCCAGCAGTGATCCAGGGTCAGAAGCCAGTACCCTAGCCAAAAACATTCAGTACTTC.

This clonotype was seen ten or more times. V is TRBV28 and J is TRBJ1-2; D is unclear. V shed 8 bases and J shed 8 bases, with 21 bases lying between them. The CDR3 consists of 14 residues. The germline V gene has CDR1 MDHEN and CDR2 SYDVKM. CDR3 coding DNA: TGTGCCAGCGGGCTTCGGGCGGATTCCTTCGGCTACACCTTC. It specifies CASGLRADSFGYTF.

This clonotype came up a few times. This chain joins TRBV20-1 and TRBJ2-1; 12 nucleotides align to TRBD2. V was pared by 4 bases and J by 8 bases, with 12 bases of the junction left unmatched. The CDR3 contains 16 residues. Germline V CDR1 and CDR2: DFQATT, SNEGSKA (reference sequence). The CDR3 DNA is TGCAGTGCTACTCCCACGACTAGCGGGGGTTGGGATGAGCAGTTCTTC. The encoded protein is CSATPTTSGGWDEQFF.

This clonotype was counted a few times. J is TRBJ2-2 and V is TRBV27; no clear D gene. In germline, CDR1 is MNHEY, CDR2 SMNVEV (reference sequence). Trimming took off 3 bases at V and 0 bases at J, with 8 bases between the two ends. The CDR3 loop spans 15 amino acids. The CDR3 region is CASSFNLPNTGELFF. CDR3 DNA sequence: TGTGCCAGCAGTTTTAACCTACCGAACACCGGGGAGCTGTTTTTT.

This clonotype was detected ten times or more. The rearrangement uses TRBV28 and TRBJ1-2; D gene uncertain. The CDR3 contains 11 residues. Germline loops: CDR1 MDHEN, CDR2 SYDVKM. The V and J ends lost 7 bases and 8 bases respectively, with 11 bases between them. CDR3 sequence: CASTHLNGYTF. Written as DNA, the CDR3 is TGTGCCAGCACCCACTTGAACGGCTACACCTTC.

The chain joins TRBV29-1 to TRBJ2-7, with D perhaps matching TRBD1 or TRBD2 (6 bases each). V was shortened by 7 bases and J by 3 bases, with 10 bases between the two germline ends. CDR3 length: 11 amino acids. From germline, CDR1 is SQVTM and CDR2 ANQGSEA. The CDR3 coding sequence is TGCAGCGGGAGGGGGGACTACGAGCAGTACTTC. Amino acids: CSGRGDYEQYF.

This clonotype was recorded only once. The V gene is TRBV19, the J gene TRBJ1-2, with a tentative D call TRBD1 (5 bases). Deletions cut 11 bases from V and 3 bases from J, with 19 bases between. This CDR3 has 14 amino acids. Germline-derived CDR1 and CDR2 are LNHDA and SQIVND (reference sequence). The CDR3 protein is CAGKPGGTDYGYTF. CDR3 coding DNA: TGTGCCGGTAAGCCGGGGGGGACCGACTATGGCTACACCTTC.

This clonotype appeared a few times. V and J are TRBV6-2 or TRBV6-3 and TRBJ2-1; TRBD2 matches 10 bases. The CDR3 is 14 amino acids. Germline assignment: CDR1 MNHEY and CDR2 SVGEGT. Germline trimming cut 5 bases from V and 5 bases from J; bases unmatched to any gene: 3. In DNA, the CDR3 is TGTGCCAGCAGTGGACTAGCGGCTGACAATGAGCAGTTCTTC. Translated, it gives CASSGLAADNEQFF.

This chain uses TRBV28 with TRBJ1-2; D is perhaps TRBD1 (5 bases). Germline loops: CDR1 MDHEN, CDR2 SYDVKM. Deletions cut 5 bases from V and 2 bases from J, with 12 bases between. The CDR3 is 14 residues long. CDR3 sequence reads: CASSSGEGNYGYTF. The CDR3 DNA follows: TGTGCCAGCAGTAGTGGAGAGGGGAACTATGGCTACACCTTC.

The gene calls are TRBV6-9 and TRBJ2-2, with D hard to call. Per the germline V gene, CDR1 is MNHGY and CDR2 is SVAAGI. V was shortened by 2 bases and J by 3 bases, with 4 bases between the two germline ends. CDR3 length: 13 amino acids. The CDR3 loop is CASSYLDTGELFF. For the CDR3, the DNA is TGTGCCAGCAGTTATCTCGACACCGGGGAGCTGTTTTTT.

This clonotype was recorded a few times. CDR3 loop: CATGEGQNEKLFF. CDR3 coding DNA: TGTGCCACCGGAGAGGGACAGAATGAAAAACTGTTTTTT. The chain recombines TRBV6-1 with TRBJ1-4, with 7 bases matching TRBD1. The J segment lost 5 bases and the V segment lost 10 bases, leaving 7 bases of the junction unmatched. This CDR3 spans 13 amino acids. Germline lookup yields CDR1 MNHNS and CDR2 SASEGT.

This clonotype came up a few times. The DNA for the CDR3 is TGCAGTGCAACCTTGGGACTAAGCTCCTACGAGCAGTACTTC. Amino acids: CSATLGLSSYEQYF. The chain combines TRBV20-1 with TRBJ2-7; 7 bases agree with TRBD2. The V segment lost 6 bases and the J segment 0 bases; nucleotides outside the gene matches: 8. This CDR3 region has 14 residues. Germline loops: CDR1 DFQATT, CDR2 SNEGSKA (reference sequence).

V usage is TRBV18 and J usage is TRBJ2-2; TRBD1 aligns across 7 bases. This CDR3 contains 14 residues. The germline CDR1 and CDR2 sequences are KGHSH and LQKENI. The V and J ends lost 5 bases and 7 bases, in that order; junction bases with no gene match: 7. CDR3 sequence: CASSTTGFDGELFF. The CDR3 bases are TGTGCCAGCTCAACGACAGGGTTCGACGGGGAGCTGTTTTTT.

This clonotype was observed at least ten times. V is TRBV28 and J is TRBJ1-5; a weak D match, TRBD1 (5 bases). Looked up from germline, CDR1 is MDHEN and CDR2 is SYDVKM. Deletions cut 4 bases from V and 3 bases from J, with 10 bases between. The CDR3 is 14 amino acids. CDR3 loop: CASSYRGYNQPQHF. The CDR3 DNA reads as TGTGCCAGCAGTTACCGGGGCTACAATCAGCCCCAGCATTTT.

This chain uses TRBV4-2 with TRBJ2-1; 8 nucleotides align to TRBD2. This CDR3 comprises 17 residues. Germline V CDR1 and CDR2: LGHNA, YNFKEQ. V was clipped by 1 base and J by 4 bases; unmatched bases: 9. CDR3 region: CASSQVLASSGYNEQFF. The CDR3 DNA is TGTGCCAGCAGCCAAGTTCTGGCGTCTAGCGGGTACAATGAGCAGTTCTTC.

This chain links TRBV20-1 with TRBJ2-2; perhaps TRBD2 as D (5 bases). The CDR3 has 15 amino acids. Looked up from germline, CDR1 is DFQATT and CDR2 is SNEGSKA (reference sequence). The V end lost 1 base, the J end lost 6 bases, and 15 bases lay between the germline ends. CDR3 loop: CSARGGQVRAGELFF. The CDR3, as DNA: TGCAGTGCTAGAGGAGGGCAGGTTCGGGCCGGGGAGCTGTTTTTT.

The rearrangement joins TRBV7-8 to TRBJ1-3; no clear D. V was trimmed by 5 bases and J by 0 bases, leaving 14 bases between them. The CDR3 length is 16 residues. Germline CDR1 and CDR2: SGHVS and FQNEAQ. CDR3 DNA: TGTGCCAGCAGCCCCCGGGATTTCACCTCTGGAAACACCATATATTTT. Residues: CASSPRDFTSGNTIYF.

This clonotype was found many times. The chain combines TRBV11-2 with TRBJ1-2, with D possibly matching TRBD1 (5 bases). Trimming cost V 5 bases and J 14 bases, with 21 bases left between them. This CDR3 comprises 13 residues. The germline gives CDR1 SGHAT, CDR2 FQNNGV. The CDR3 loop is CASSQNRDLEGTF. CDR3 DNA sequence: TGTGCCAGCAGCCAAAACCGGGACTTGGAAGGTACCTTC.

Many counts were recorded for this clonotype. The chain joins TRBV6-1 to TRBJ1-5; 7 nucleotides agree with TRBD1. This CDR3 is 16 amino acids long. The V and J ends lost 8 bases and 6 bases, in that order; junction bases with no gene match: 16. Germline-derived CDR1 and CDR2 are MNHNS and SASEGT. The CDR3 region has the DNA TGTGCCAGCCGACCCAGGGGGTCGAACACGGGTCAGCCCCAGCATTTT. It yields the protein CASRPRGSNTGQPQHF.